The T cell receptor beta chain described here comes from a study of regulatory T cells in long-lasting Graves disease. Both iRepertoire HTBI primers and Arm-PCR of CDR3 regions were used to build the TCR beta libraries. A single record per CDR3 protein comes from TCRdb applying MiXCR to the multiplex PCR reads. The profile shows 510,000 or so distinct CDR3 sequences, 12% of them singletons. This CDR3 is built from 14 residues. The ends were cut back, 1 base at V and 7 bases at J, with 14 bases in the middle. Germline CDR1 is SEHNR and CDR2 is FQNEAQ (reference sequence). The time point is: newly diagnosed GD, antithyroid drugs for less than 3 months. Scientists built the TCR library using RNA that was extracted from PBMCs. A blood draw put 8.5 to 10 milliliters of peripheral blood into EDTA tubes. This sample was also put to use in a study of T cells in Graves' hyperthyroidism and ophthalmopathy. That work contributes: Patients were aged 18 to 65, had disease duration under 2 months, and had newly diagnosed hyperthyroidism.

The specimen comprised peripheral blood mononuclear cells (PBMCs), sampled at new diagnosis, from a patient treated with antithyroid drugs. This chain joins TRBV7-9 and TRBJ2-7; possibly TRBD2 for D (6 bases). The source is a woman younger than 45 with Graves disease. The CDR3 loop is CASSLVAVAGEQYF. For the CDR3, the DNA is TGTGCCAGCAGCTTAGTAGCAGTCGCGGGGGAGCAGTACTTC.